The 26 T cell receptor beta chains in this list originate from one sample, sequenced in a study of Ad26.COV2.S vaccination and SARS-CoV-2 variants. Treatment given: roughly 19 received Ad26.COV2.S at low or high dose, single or two shots; a few received placebo; per-sample allocation not given. On day 63 after the first injection, vaccine and placebo recipients gave samples. Profiled with immunoSEQ multiplex PCR; TCRdb holds only in-frame clones, not every one. The table includes hundreds of thousands of clones, approximately 90% detected once. The sequencing used peripheral blood, collected in a trial of Ad26.COV2.S vaccine versus placebo. These receptors were collected from a person aged 18-65 years who received the Ad26.COV2.S COVID-19 vaccine or a placebo.

The chain carries TRBV28 and TRBJ1-1, with a tentative D call TRBD1 (5 bases). Germline lookup yields CDR1 MDHEN and CDR2 SYDVKM. CDR3 length equals 14 residues. The V end was cut by 2 bases, the J end by 3 bases, with 10 bases between. This CDR3 reads CASSLNGGYTEAFF. DNA of the CDR3: TGTGCCAGCAGTTTAAACGGGGGGTACACTGAAGCTTTCTTT.

The V and J genes are TRBV21-1 and TRBJ1-6; the table's D call, TRBD1, was not checked against the DNA. TRBV21-1 counts as a pseudogene. The CDR3 spans 17 residues. The CDR3: CASRDKTGRDGISPLHF. Written as DNA, the CDR3 is TGTGCCAGCAGGGATAAGACAGGGCGCGACGGGATTTCACCCCTCCACTTT.

CDR3 nucleotide sequence: TGTGCCAGCAGCTTAGGTCAGGGGGCTTCTAATGAGCAGTTCTTC. Its protein product is CASSLGQGASNEQFF. The chain employs TRBV7-8 and TRBJ2-1; 8 nucleotides match TRBD1. The trim removed 1 base at V and 7 bases at J, leaving 6 bases unmatched. CDR3 length: 15 residues. Germline V gene lookup returns CDR1 SGHVS and CDR2 FQNEAQ.

J is TRBJ1-4 and V is TRBV6-5, with D maybe TRBD1 (6 bases). Germline values: CDR1 MNHEY, CDR2 SVGAGI. The CDR3 spans 12 residues. Trimming took 6 bases from V and 8 from J, leaving 10 bases between them. CDR3 sequence reads: CASRGAGEKLFF. The CDR3 nucleotides read TGTGCCAGCAGGGGGGCAGGGGAAAAACTGTTTTTT.

V usage is TRBV11-2 and J usage is TRBJ1-1; 8 nucleotides line up with TRBD1. Losses at the gene ends were 3 bases for V and 4 bases for J; bases not matched to a gene: 7. The CDR3 is made up of 15 amino acids. From germline, CDR1 is SGHAT and CDR2 FQNNGV. CDR3 nucleotide sequence: TGTGCCAGCAGCTTTCCAGGGGGCTTGAGCACTGAAGCTTTCTTT. It yields the protein CASSFPGGLSTEAFF.

A few counts support this clone. The genes are TRBV3-1 (or the pseudogene TRBV3-2) and TRBJ2-7; possibly TRBD1 or TRBD2 for D (6 bases each). The V end lost 2 bases, the J end lost 6 bases, and 11 bases lay between the germline ends. This CDR3 spans 13 amino acids. Germline CDR1 and CDR2: LGHDT and YNNKEL (reference sequence). CDR3 in amino acids: CASSQRGGSEQYF. CDR3 in DNA: TGTGCCAGCAGCCAACGAGGGGGGAGCGAGCAGTACTTC.

The CDR3, as DNA: TGTGCCAGCAGTTTATACGGCGGCAATCAGCCCCAGCATTTT. It translates to CASSLYGGNQPQHF. V is TRBV27 and J is TRBJ1-5, with D hard to call. This CDR3 region has 14 residues. Looked up from germline, CDR1 is MNHEY and CDR2 is SMNVEV (reference sequence). Trimming took off 1 base at V and 2 bases at J, with 6 bases between the two ends.

This chain uses TRBV7-9 with TRBJ1-3, with D perhaps TRBD1 (5 bases). The CDR3 totals 17 residues. The V gene's germline CDR1 is SEHNR and CDR2 FQNEAQ (reference sequence). With 4 bases removed from V and 2 bases from J, the gap between germline ends came to 18 bases. The CDR3 spells CASSSSAGHVTGNTIYF. The CDR3 nucleotides are TGTGCCAGCAGCTCCTCCGCAGGACACGTTACTGGAAACACCATATATTTT. The full variable domain, rest sourced from reference TRBV7-9 and TRBJ1-3, is DTGVSQNPRHKITKRGQNVTFRCDPISEHNRLYWYRQTLGQGPEFLTYFQNEAQLEKSRLLSDRFSAERPKGSFSTLEIQRTEQGDSAMYLCASSSSAGHVTGNTIYFGEGSWLTVV.

The rearrangement joins TRBV11-3 to TRBJ2-7; 7 positions agree with TRBD2. The J segment lost 4 bases and the V segment lost 1 base, leaving 4 bases of the junction unmatched. The CDR3 loop spans 14 amino acids. Germline V lookup: CDR1 SGHNT, CDR2 YENEEA. This CDR3 is CASSLVGGSYEQYF. CDR3 in DNA: TGTGCCAGCAGCTTAGTTGGCGGGAGTTACGAGCAGTACTTC.

The chain recombines TRBV29-1 with TRBJ1-1; D not resolved. Germline CDR1 SQVTM, CDR2 ANQGSEA. The CDR3 has 8 residues. The CDR3 loop is CHAQEAFF. The CDR3 DNA sequence: TGCCACGCCCAGGAAGCTTTCTTT.

V is TRBV11-2 and J is TRBJ1-3, with 8 bases that match TRBD1. Per the germline V gene, CDR1 is SGHAT and CDR2 is FQNNGV. This CDR3 is 13 amino acids long. V gave up 3 bases and J gave up 6 bases; unmatched junction bases: 1. CDR3 protein: CASSLDRVNTIYF. The CDR3 DNA is TGTGCCAGCAGCTTGGACAGGGTAAACACCATATATTTT. Supplemented by reference TRBV11-2 and TRBJ1-3, the full variable domain reads EAGVAQSPRYKIIEKRQSVAFWCNPISGHATLYWYQQILGQGPKLLIQFQNNGVVDDSQLPKDRFSAERLKGVDSTLKIQPAKLEDSAVYLCASSLDRVNTIYFGEGSWLTVV.

This chain connects TRBV9 to TRBJ2-1, with a possible D match to TRBD1 (6 bases). The CDR3 spans 14 residues. CDR1 and CDR2 (germline): SGDLS, YYNGEE. V lost 1 base to trimming and J lost 4 bases, with 9 bases between them. The CDR3 DNA reads TGTGCCAGCAGCGTAACCGGACAGTACAATGAGCAGTTCTTC. Protein: CASSVTGQYNEQFF.

This chain connects TRBV6-5 to TRBJ2-7; no definite D call. This CDR3 has 11 residues. From germline, CDR1 is MNHEY and CDR2 SVGAGI. Trimming removed 6 bases from V and 7 bases from J, with 10 bases in between. DNA for the CDR3: TGTGCCAGCAGCGATGGTAGGGAGCAGTACTTC. Translating it yields CASSDGREQYF.

The rearrangement joins TRBV5-8 to TRBJ1-2; TRBD1 might be the D (6 bases). The CDR3 has 15 residues. The germline V gene encodes CDR1 SGHTS and CDR2 YDEGEE. The V end was cut by 5 bases, the J end by 4 bases, with 18 bases between. The CDR3 spells CASSQDSPGGYGYTF. CDR3 coding DNA: TGTGCCAGCAGTCAGGACAGCCCCGGCGGCTATGGCTACACCTTC.

The V call is TRBV27, the J call TRBJ2-1, with D possibly called TRBD1 or TRBD2 (5 bases each). The germline V gene encodes CDR1 MNHEY and CDR2 SMNVEV (reference sequence). Trimming left V 0 bases short and J 0 bases short, with 12 bases between. There are 17 residues in the CDR3. CDR3 in amino acids: CASSLSKTGTSYNEQFF. CDR3 sequence (DNA): TGTGCCAGCAGTTTATCGAAGACGGGGACCTCCTACAATGAGCAGTTCTTC.

The rearrangement joins TRBV7-8 to TRBJ2-6, with D unclear. V lost 4 bases, J lost 2 bases, and 12 bases lay in between. The length of the CDR3 is 16 residues. Germline V lookup: CDR1 SGHVS, CDR2 FQNEAQ. DNA for the CDR3: TGTGCCAGCAGCTCTCGTGTTAGCCCTGGGGCCAACGTCCTGACTTTC. Translated, it gives CASSSRVSPGANVLTF.

The V call is TRBV19, the J call TRBJ1-4; the D gene is possibly TRBD1 (6 bases). There are 16 residues in the CDR3. Germline V gene lookup returns CDR1 LNHDA and CDR2 SQIVND (reference sequence). V was clipped by 8 bases and J by 3 bases, with 19 bases between them. CDR3 loop: CASSPGWRGANEKLFF. In nucleotides, the CDR3 is TGTGCCAGTTCCCCCGGTTGGAGGGGGGCTAATGAAAAACTGTTTTTT.

This clone showed up just once. The chain combines TRBV5-4 with TRBJ2-2; 11 nucleotides match TRBD2. The germline CDR1 and CDR2 sequences are SGHNT and YYREEE (reference sequence). The CDR3 has 14 amino acids. The J segment lost 5 bases and the V segment lost 5 bases, leaving 2 bases of the junction unmatched. The CDR3 DNA reads as TGTGCCAGCAGATCTAGCGGGAGGACCGGGGAGCTGTTTTTT. Encoded protein: CASRSSGRTGELFF. The whole variable domain, filled in from reference TRBV5-4 and TRBJ2-2, reads ETGVTQSPTHLIKTRGQQVTLRCSSQSGHNTVSWYQQALGQGPQFIFQYYREEENGRGNFPPRFSGLQFPNYSSELNVNALELDDSALYLCASRSSGRTGELFFGEGSRLTVL.

The genes are TRBV28 and TRBJ2-7; D possibly corresponds to TRBD2 (5 bases). Trimming removed 2 bases from V and 7 bases from J, with 15 bases in between. Germline CDR1 reads MDHEN; CDR2 reads SYDVKM. The CDR3 length is 14 residues. DNA of the CDR3: TGTGCCAGCAGTTTAGACGAACGGAGGCTGGAGCAGTACTTC. Protein product: CASSLDERRLEQYF.

This rearrangement joins TRBV6-5 to TRBJ1-2; TRBD1 is a possible D gene (5 bases). Germline V gene data show CDR1 as MNHEY and CDR2 as SVGAGI. CDR3 length: 13 residues. V lost 4 bases and J lost 8, with 14 bases in between. CDR3 nucleotide sequence: TGTGCCAGCAGTTCGGGGCCGGGAGGGGGCTACACCTTC. It yields the protein CASSSGPGGGYTF.

In this sample, this clone turned up a few times. The chain employs TRBV5-1 and TRBJ1-5, with a possible D match to TRBD1 (5 bases). There are 14 residues in the CDR3. V shed 1 base and J shed 5 bases, with 10 bases lying between them. CDR1 is SGHRS, CDR2 YFSETQ, per germline. In DNA, the CDR3 is TGCGCCAGCAGCTTGACAGGAGGGGATCAGCCCCAGCATTTT. Protein: CASSLTGGDQPQHF.

The genes are TRBV9 and TRBJ2-1; D gene ambiguous. V lost 3 bases and J lost 3, with 16 bases in between. CDR1 and CDR2 (germline): SGDLS, YYNGEE. CDR3 length: 16 amino acids. CDR3 region: CASSGSLVGHYNEQFF. As DNA, the CDR3 is TGTGCCAGCAGCGGCTCTCTAGTCGGCCACTACAATGAGCAGTTCTTC.

This chain uses TRBV10-3 with TRBJ1-1; tentative D call: TRBD1 (5 bases). V shed 8 bases and J shed 6 bases, with 13 bases lying between them. This CDR3 contains 12 residues. Germline V lookup: CDR1 ENHRY, CDR2 SYGVKD. The CDR3 loop reads CAISGAGPEAFF. DNA for the CDR3: TGTGCCATCTCCGGGGCGGGCCCTGAAGCTTTCTTT.

V and J are TRBV29-1 and TRBJ2-7; the match to TRBD2 covers 8 bases. With V trimmed by 4 bases and J by 4 bases, 9 bases remained unmatched. Germline lookup yields CDR1 SQVTM and CDR2 ANQGSEA. The length of the CDR3 is 14 residues. CDR3 DNA: TGCAGCGTTGGGGTTAGCGGGACCCTATACGAGCAGTACTTC. This codes for CSVGVSGTLYEQYF.

The chain joins TRBV28 to TRBJ2-7; D may be TRBD2 (7 bases). The V gene lost 6 bases and the J gene lost 0 bases, with 12 bases spanning the gap. The CDR3 sequence is 14 residues long. Germline loops: CDR1 MDHEN, CDR2 SYDVKM. In nucleotides, the CDR3 is TGTGCCAGCAGGCGCGGGGGCACCTCCTACGAGCAGTACTTC. Its protein product is CASRRGGTSYEQYF.

This clone has only one observation. The chain employs TRBV6-6 and TRBJ2-7, with TRBD1 matching over 9 bases. Looked up from germline, CDR1 is MNHNY and CDR2 is SVGAGI (reference sequence). J was trimmed by 4 bases and V by 4 bases; bases with no gene match: 8. This CDR3 comprises 15 residues. The CDR3 is CASSSPATGGYEQYF. CDR3 DNA: TGTGCCAGCAGTTCCCCCGCGACAGGGGGGTACGAGCAGTACTTC.